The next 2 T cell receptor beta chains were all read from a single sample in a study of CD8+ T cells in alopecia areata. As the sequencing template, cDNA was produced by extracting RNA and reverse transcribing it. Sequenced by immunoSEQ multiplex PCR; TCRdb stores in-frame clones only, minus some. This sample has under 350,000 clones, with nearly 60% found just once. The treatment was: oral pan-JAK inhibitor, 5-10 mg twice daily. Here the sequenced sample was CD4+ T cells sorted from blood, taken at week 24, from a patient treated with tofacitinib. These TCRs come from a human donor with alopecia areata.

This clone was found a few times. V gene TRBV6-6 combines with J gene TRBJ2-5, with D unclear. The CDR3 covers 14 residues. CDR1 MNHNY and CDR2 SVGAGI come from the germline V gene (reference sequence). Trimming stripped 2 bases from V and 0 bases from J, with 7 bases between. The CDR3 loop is CASSYLSYQETQYF. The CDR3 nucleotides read TGTGCCAGCAGTTACCTATCGTACCAAGAGACCCAGTACTTC.

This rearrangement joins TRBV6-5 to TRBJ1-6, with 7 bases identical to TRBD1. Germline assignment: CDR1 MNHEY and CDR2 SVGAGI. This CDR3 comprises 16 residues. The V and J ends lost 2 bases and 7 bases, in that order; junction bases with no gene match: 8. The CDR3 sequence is CASSYPRTGQNSPLHF. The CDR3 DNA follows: TGTGCCAGCAGTTACCCTCGGACAGGCCAAAATTCACCCCTCCACTTT.